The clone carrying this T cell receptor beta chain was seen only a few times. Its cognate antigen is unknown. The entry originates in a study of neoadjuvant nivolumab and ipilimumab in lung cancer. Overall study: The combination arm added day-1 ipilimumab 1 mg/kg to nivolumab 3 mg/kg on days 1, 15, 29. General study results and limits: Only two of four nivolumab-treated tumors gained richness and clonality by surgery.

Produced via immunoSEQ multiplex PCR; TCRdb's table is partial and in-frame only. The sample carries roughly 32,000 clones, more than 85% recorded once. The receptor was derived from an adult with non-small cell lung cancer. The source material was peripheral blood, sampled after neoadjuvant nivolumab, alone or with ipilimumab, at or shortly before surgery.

The CDR3 loop is CASKTGLAGERQYF. CDR3 coding DNA: TGTGCCAGCAAGACCGGACTAGCGGGAGAAAGGCAGTACTTC. The chain is built from TRBV6-1 and TRBJ2-7; 13 bases are shared with TRBD2. The V gene's germline CDR1 is MNHNS and CDR2 SASEGT. The CDR3 length is 14 residues. V gave up 7 bases and J gave up 9 bases; unmatched junction bases: 9.